This TCR beta chain was retrieved from a study of OX40 agonist ivuxolimab in advanced cancers. As for the study in general: Dose-escalation patients had hepatocellular carcinoma, melanoma, renal cell or head and neck cancer.

Germline values: CDR1 MGHDK, CDR2 SYGVNS. With 3 bases removed from V and 0 bases from J, the gap between germline ends came to 9 bases. The CDR3 contains 14 residues. Findings of the study overall: Low normalized T-cell clonal expansion also characterized some of the nonresponders.

Produced via immunoSEQ multiplex PCR; TCRdb's table is partial and in-frame only. The sample has approximately 27,000 clones, 70% to 80% seen once. Of note for this clone: The antigen is not known.

Sequenced material: CD4+ or CD8+ T cells sorted from blood, taken in a trial of the OX40 agonist ivuxolimab. This sequence originates from an adult with an advanced solid tumor such as melanoma, head and neck, liver or kidney cancer. The chain recombines TRBV25-1 with TRBJ2-7; D gene uncertain. DNA for the CDR3: TGTGCCAGCAGTGAGGTTTTGAGCTCCTACGAGCAGTACTTC. Protein sequence: CASSEVLSSYEQYF.